Listed here are 21 T cell receptor beta chains from one sample, sequenced in a study of blood T cell repertoires in COVID-19 (TCRdb year 2020). Library construction relied on the immunoSEQ multiplex PCR assay. Not all clones reach the TCRdb copy of this immuneACCESS table, which keeps in-frame sequences only. Checked studies attribute under half of the gap to unresolved V genes and leave the rest unexplained. The sample table lists about 53,000 clones, more than 90% of them with a count of one. Of the sample, more than 3% falls within the top ten clones. What was sequenced was peripheral blood. These receptors were obtained from a human donor in a cohort sampled during active COVID-19.

The chain is built from TRBV19 and TRBJ2-3, with D perhaps TRBD1 (5 bases). Germline CDR1 is LNHDA and CDR2 is SQIVND (reference sequence). V lost 6 bases to trimming and J lost 4 bases, with 11 bases between them. There are 13 residues in the CDR3. The CDR3 sequence is CASSLGVADTQYF. The CDR3 bases are TGTGCCAGTAGCCTAGGGGTCGCAGATACGCAGTATTTT.

The chain links TRBV5-1 to TRBJ2-2, with 12 bases matching TRBD2. Germline V gene lookup returns CDR1 SGHRS and CDR2 YFSETQ. This CDR3 has 18 residues. V was clipped by 3 bases and J by 3 bases; unmatched bases: 9. This CDR3 is CASSSTASGGADTGELFF. The CDR3 bases are TGCGCCAGCAGCTCGACAGCTAGCGGGGGGGCCGACACCGGGGAGCTGTTTTTT.

This chain links TRBV5-1 with TRBJ2-3, with TRBD2 identical over 7 bases. Germline CDR1 and CDR2: SGHRS and YFSETQ. J lost 3 bases, V lost 1 base, and 5 bases had no gene match. The CDR3 is 15 residues long. CDR3 protein: CASSLWREGTDTQYF. In DNA form, the CDR3 reads TGCGCCAGCAGCTTGTGGAGGGAGGGGACAGATACGCAGTATTTT. Together with reference TRBV5-1 and TRBJ2-3, the CDR3 gives the full variable domain: KAGVTQTPRYLIKTRGQQVTLSCSPISGHRSVSWYQQTPGQGLQFLFEYFSETQRNKGNFPGRFSGRQFSNSRSEMNVSTLELGDSALYLCASSLWREGTDTQYFGPGTRLTVL.

The CDR3 region is CASSLAGSTQYF. In DNA form, the CDR3 reads TGTGCCAGCAGCCTAGCCGGATCTACGCAGTATTTT. This rearrangement joins TRBV14 to TRBJ2-3; D is undetermined. CDR1 is SGHDN, CDR2 FVKESK, per germline. This CDR3 contains 12 residues. V lost 4 bases and J lost 8, with 10 bases in between.

The rearrangement uses TRBV5-1 and TRBJ2-5; TRBD2 aligns across 8 bases. The CDR3 loop spans 13 amino acids. J lost 9 bases, V lost 1 base, and 5 bases had no gene match. CDR1 is SGHRS, CDR2 YFSETQ, per germline. CDR3 bases: TGCGCCAGCAGCTTGTCTCTAGCGGGCTCCCAGTACTTC. Its protein product is CASSLSLAGSQYF.

J is TRBJ2-2 and V is TRBV6-4; D gene ambiguous. Trimming removed 3 bases at V and 1 base at J, with 9 bases between. The CDR3 consists of 15 residues. From germline, CDR1 is MRHNA and CDR2 SNTAGT. CDR3 amino acids: CASSEIPRNTGELFF. CDR3 bases: TGTGCCAGCAGTGAAATCCCCAGGAACACCGGGGAGCTGTTTTTT.

A remark on this clone: One end of the junction fails to match germline, which may point to a read error. The chain couples TRBV7-7 to TRBJ2-1, with TRBD2 as a possible D gene (5 bases). From germline, CDR1 is SSHAT and CDR2 FNYEAQ (reference sequence). The CDR3 totals 15 residues. The CDR3 region is CASSLLGAGSHEQFF. The CDR3 coding sequence is TGTGCTAGCAGCTTACTGGGAGCTGGTTCCCATGAGCAGTTCTTC.

Notes on this clone: Germline and junction disagree at one end, which may indicate a read error. This CDR3 is also generated by other DNA sequences in the sample. The V gene is TRBV7-2, the J gene TRBJ2-5; the match to TRBD2 covers 11 bases. Germline V gives CDR1 SGHTA, CDR2 FQGNSA. The CDR3 is 14 residues long. The CDR3 sequence is CASSLAGGDETQYF. The CDR3, as DNA: TGTGCCAGTAGCTTAGCGGGAGGGGATGAGACCCAGTACTTC.

This rearrangement joins TRBV6-4 to TRBJ2-2; tentatively, D is TRBD1 (5 bases). This CDR3 region has 15 residues. Germline assignment: CDR1 MRHNA and CDR2 SNTAGT. The ends were cut back, 5 bases at V and 0 bases at J, with 10 bases in the middle. As DNA, the CDR3 is TGTGCCAGCAGTAAGACAGACGCGAACACCGGGGAGCTGTTTTTT. Translated, it gives CASSKTDANTGELFF.

This chain uses TRBV4-3 with TRBJ2-3, with a weak D call TRBD2 (6 bases). Germline-derived CDR1 and CDR2 are LGHNA and YSLEER. The CDR3 loop spans 14 amino acids. Between the trimmed V and J ends, which lost 3 bases and 2 bases, there was a span of 9 bases. The CDR3 here is CASSQEGLTDTQYF. The CDR3 nucleotides are TGCGCCAGCAGCCAGGAGGGACTCACAGATACGCAGTATTTT.

The genes are TRBV19 and TRBJ2-6; D remains unclear. The V end lost 6 bases, the J end lost 2 bases, and 11 bases lay between the germline ends. The CDR3 sequence is 15 residues long. Germline assignment: CDR1 LNHDA and CDR2 SQIVND (reference sequence). CDR3 amino acids: CASRTPSTGANVLTF. In DNA form, the CDR3 reads TGTGCCAGTAGGACTCCAAGTACTGGGGCCAACGTCCTGACTTTC.

The chain couples TRBV5-1 to TRBJ2-6, with a tentative D call TRBD1 (6 bases). This CDR3 has 17 amino acids. Germline-derived CDR1 and CDR2 are SGHRS and YFSETQ. Trimming pared 4 bases from V and 0 bases from J, leaving 14 bases between. The CDR3: CASSPGHGNSGANVLTF. Written as DNA, the CDR3 is TGCGCCAGCAGCCCGGGACACGGAAACTCTGGGGCCAACGTCCTGACTTTC.

The chain uses TRBV6-5 and TRBJ2-5, with D perhaps matching TRBD1 (5 bases). Per the germline V gene, CDR1 is MNHEY and CDR2 is SVGAGI. Trimming shortened V by 3 bases and J by 12 bases, and 11 bases separated the two germline ends. The CDR3 contains 11 residues. Written as DNA, the CDR3 is TGTGCCAGCAGTTATCTAGGGGTAGAGTACTTC. It specifies CASSYLGVEYF.

In DNA form, the CDR3 reads TGTGCCACCAGCAGAGGGGCAGAGAAATATTCACCCCTCCACTTT. This sequence encodes CATSRGAEKYSPLHF. The genes are TRBV15 and TRBJ1-6; no definite D call. Germline CDR1 LNHNV, CDR2 YYDKDF (reference sequence). V was trimmed by 1 base and J by 8 bases, leaving 12 bases between them. The CDR3 is made up of 15 amino acids.

This clone occurred once. The chain couples TRBV10-3 to TRBJ1-6; no clear D gene. Trimming removed 8 bases at V and 5 bases at J, with 13 bases between. The length of the CDR3 is 14 residues. Germline-derived CDR1 and CDR2 are ENHRY and SYGVKD. The CDR3 sequence is CAIGLGGNNSPLHF. CDR3 nucleotide sequence: TGTGCCATCGGCCTTGGCGGAAATAATTCACCCCTCCACTTT.

The chain recombines TRBV28 with TRBJ2-2; 7 bases fit TRBD1. Trimming cost V 5 bases and J 3 bases; bases outside gene matches: 3. The length of the CDR3 is 14 residues. The germline V gene has CDR1 MDHEN and CDR2 SYDVKM. CDR3 in DNA: TGTGCCAGCAGTACAACAGGGGACACCGGGGAGCTGTTTTTT. Its translation: CASSTTGDTGELFF.

In DNA form, the CDR3 reads TGTGCCAGCAGTTACATACAGGGGGCCCTAGCCAAAAACATTCAGTACTTC. Amino acids: CASSYIQGALAKNIQYF. The chain couples TRBV6-2 or TRBV6-3 to TRBJ2-4; TRBD1 aligns across 9 bases. The CDR3 extends over 17 amino acids. V lost 2 bases and J lost 0; bases outside the gene matches: 5. Germline CDR1 MNHEY, CDR2 SVGEGT.

The chain carries TRBV28 and TRBJ1-4; 9 positions match TRBD1. The V gene's germline CDR1 is MDHEN and CDR2 SYDVKM. The CDR3 totals 16 residues. The V gene end was trimmed by 5 bases and the J gene end by 9 bases; junction bases not matched to a gene: 13. The CDR3 DNA follows: TGTGCCAGCAGTGGCCGAACAGGGGGCGCCAACCAAAAACTGTTTTTT. Its translation is CASSGRTGGANQKLFF. Variable domain in full (rest from reference TRBV28 and TRBJ1-4): DVKVTQSSRYLVKRTGEKVFLECVQDMDHENMFWYRQDPGLGLRLIYFSYDVKMKEKGDIPEGYSVSREKKERFSLILESASTNQTSMYLCASSGRTGGANQKLFFGSGTQLSVL.

The V and J genes are TRBV19 and TRBJ2-2; D remains unclear. The CDR3 contains 16 residues. Germline-derived CDR1 and CDR2 are LNHDA and SQIVND (reference sequence). V dropped 6 bases and J dropped 2 bases, with 16 bases sitting between them. The DNA for the CDR3 is TGTGCCAGTAGCCTGCGGCCCGGATTTAACACCGGGGAGCTGTTTTTT. This sequence encodes CASSLRPGFNTGELFF.

This rearrangement joins TRBV7-2 to TRBJ2-7; D might be TRBD1 (6 bases). Germline V gives CDR1 SGHTA, CDR2 FQGNSA. This CDR3 is built from 14 residues. V lost 3 bases to trimming and J lost 4 bases, with 13 bases between them. This CDR3 reads CASSLGALLYEQYF. DNA for the CDR3: TGTGCCAGCAGCTTGGGGGCCCTGCTTTACGAGCAGTACTTC.

The CDR3 DNA follows: TGCGCCAGCAGCCCCCTGACAGGGACAGGGGCTGAAGCTTTCTTT. Protein product: CASSPLTGTGAEAFF. This chain joins TRBV4-3 and TRBJ1-1; 10 bases map to TRBD1. Germline V lookup: CDR1 LGHNA, CDR2 YSLEER. With 4 bases clipped from V and 6 bases from J, the junction kept 8 bases outside the gene matches. The CDR3 is 15 amino acids.